Given below is one T cell receptor (beta chain) in context. The source of the sample is a study of blood T cell repertoires in COVID-19. Study at large: Sites across the United States, Italy and Spain contributed samples from acute and convalescent COVID-19.

Those enrolled in Seattle joined during active infection and were followed longitudinally afterward. Germline V CDR1 and CDR2: LGHNA, YNFKEQ. Trimming removed 4 bases from V and 2 bases from J; junction bases left unmatched: 7. The CDR3 sequence is 15 residues long. In the authors' methods: Estimation of nucleated cell counts was performed using reference gene primer amplification. Clones were read by immunoSEQ multiplex PCR, and TCRdb kept only the in-frame ones, dropping some. Clonal size and the V and J genes are those of that table, whereas D and trimming came from the DNA. The table includes some 180,000 clones, roughly 76% detected once.

Sequencing was done on a sample of peripheral blood. The TCR sequence derives from a woman older than 75 with COVID-19, enrolled during active disease. The chain links TRBV4-2 to TRBJ2-7, with 8 bases matching TRBD2. In DNA form, the CDR3 reads TGTGCCAGCAGCCCAAGCGGGAGCATAGCCTACGAGCAGTACTTC. Translated, it gives CASSPSGSIAYEQYF.